This section outlines one TCR beta chain sequence together with its context. Its antigen is undetermined. The sample comes from a study of liver allograft versus peripheral blood T cells. Study at large: Graft-liver T cell receptor repertoires were compared against recipient peripheral blood repertoires. Study-level results: Peripheral blood T cell receptor repertoires reportedly differed from those found within liver allografts.

MiXCR was run by TCRdb on the reads, yielding one entry per CDR3 protein. The sample records 2,000 or so distinct CDR3 sequences, about 16% being singletons. Germline trimming cut 5 bases from V and 6 bases from J; bases unmatched to any gene: 21. The length of the CDR3 is 18 residues. Germline CDR1 MNHNS, CDR2 SASEGT. This sequence joins TRBV6-1 and TRBJ2-7; TRBD1 agrees at 8 bases. The clonotype was recovered from a human patient who had a liver transplant. The T cells may come from the graft donor. CDR3 in amino acids: CASSYARPGTGRGSEQYV. CDR3 sequence (DNA): TGTGCCAGCAGTTACGCGAGGCCCGGGACAGGAAGGGGGTCCGAGCAGTACGTC.